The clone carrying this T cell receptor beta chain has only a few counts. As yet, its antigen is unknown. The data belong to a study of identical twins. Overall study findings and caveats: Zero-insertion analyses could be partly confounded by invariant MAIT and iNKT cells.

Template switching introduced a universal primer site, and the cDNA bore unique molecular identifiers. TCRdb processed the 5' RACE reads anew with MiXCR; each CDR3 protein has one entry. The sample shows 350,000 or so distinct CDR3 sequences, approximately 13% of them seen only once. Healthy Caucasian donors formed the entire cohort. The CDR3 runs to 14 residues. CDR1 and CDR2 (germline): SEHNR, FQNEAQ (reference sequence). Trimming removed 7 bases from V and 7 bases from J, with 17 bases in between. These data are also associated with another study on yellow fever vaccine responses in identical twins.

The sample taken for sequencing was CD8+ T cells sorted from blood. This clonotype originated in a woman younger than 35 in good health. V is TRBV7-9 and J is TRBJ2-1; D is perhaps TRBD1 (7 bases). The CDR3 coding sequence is TGTGCCAGCACCCCATTTGCAGGGGGGAATGAGCAGTTCTTC. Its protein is CASTPFAGGNEQFF.